Sequencing of this TCR beta chain was carried out in a study of Graves' ophthalmopathy and Graves' hyperthyroidism (dated by TCRdb to the late 2010s). Context from the whole study: Peripheral blood was collected at initial diagnosis, before any treatment. TCR beta repertoire signatures were used to distinguish Graves' ophthalmopathy from Graves' hyperthyroidism and to predict progression to ophthalmopathy. In total, 120 to 150 blood samples were TCR-sequenced: some 43 ophthalmopathy, some 75 hyperthyroidism and roughly 17 hyperthyroidism-to-ophthalmopathy patients. To explore V-J signatures that separate ophthalmopathy from hyperthyroidism, a discovery set of about 98 patients was enrolled, consisting of 43 with ophthalmopathy and 57 with stable hyperthyroidism. An independent validation cohort was composed of 18 hyperthyroidism patients and approximately 15 patients who later progressed from hyperthyroidism to ophthalmopathy. In about 6 hyperthyroidism patients, the T-cell repertoire of thyroid tissue was compared with the T-cell repertoire of blood. Once sampling was done, hyperthyroidism patients were given methimazole at a starting dose of 30 mg daily, while ophthalmopathy patients were given high-dose intravenous methylprednisolone. What the authors observed across the whole study: Most expanded thyroid clonotypes with a frequency above 0.001 also appeared in blood, which suggests that blood repertoires may reflect the immune response in the thyroid. Sample size was not predetermined statistically, and investigators were not blinded to group allocation. In validation, the model predicted ophthalmopathy progression with over 60% sensitivity and 72% to 80% specificity; 12 predicted patients were CT-confirmed with GO in a median of about 6.2 months. In cross-validation, the 13-signature model distinguished ophthalmopathy from stable hyperthyroidism with about 88% sensitivity and around 81% specificity, and in the test set the corresponding values were roughly 78% and 74%.

The ophthalmopathy patients had moderately to severely active disease, with a Clinical Activity Score of 3 or higher, a NOSPECS grade of 4 or higher, and a disease duration of less than 3 months. Anyone with other autoimmune diseases, uncontrolled infections, pregnancy or lactation was excluded from the study. Diagnosis relied on clinical symptoms, serum thyroxine, TRAb, thyroid ultrasound and orbital computed tomography. PBMCs were isolated from around 10 ml of fresh peripheral blood by Ficoll-Paque density gradient centrifugation. Total RNA was extracted using Trizol reagent, and RNA quality was checked on an Agilent 2100 Bioanalyzer. For repertoire sequencing, TCR beta CDR3 regions were amplified from RNA transcripts. The first round was an RT-PCR using HTBI primers with the Qiagen OneStep RT-PCR kit, and this first round was followed by a second-round multiplex PCR, then size selection and purification. The libraries underwent paired-end sequencing with 100 bp reads on an Illumina HiSeq2000. The original pipeline was this. SOAPnuke was used for read processing, and reads with adapters, uncalled bases, a mean Phred below 15, or no exact constant-primer or identifier match were discarded. COPE v1.2.5 was used to merge the high-quality paired reads. Clonotypes were defined as unique nucleotide sequences and were aligned to IMGT TRB V, D and J references using MiTCR v1.1. Only V-J combinations with frequency above 0.0001 were analysed, covering around 99% of repertoires. A TCR clonal expansion and chaos score per V-J combination was defined as the ratio of F50 clonal expansion to chaos observed in the TCRdist matrix. Welch's t-statistics and random forest were used to reduce the features to approximately 13 V-J combinations, which were then used as input to a naive Bayes classifier. Thyroid-blood repertoire similarity was quantified with the Morisita-Horn index. Using fastp trimming at Q25 and MiXCR clonotype assembly, TCRdb reanalyzed the public sequencing data and kept in-frame beta chains. Merged by CDR3 protein, the rows form single entries marked with the most common genes and DNA. TCRdb's processing, not the authors' own work, is the source of the V and J calls. The sample has around 600,000 distinct CDR3 sequences on record, roughly 39% of them singletons. The ten top clones hold more than 3% of the sample.

This clonotype came up many times. Which antigen it targets is not known. No much larger clone is present one base from it, and per-base qualities are unavailable. V was cut back by 5 bases and J by 6 bases, leaving a gap of 10 bases between them. The CDR3, cysteine through phenylalanine, is 13 amino acids long. The read is trimmed to its CDR3 DNA, 39 bases read in frame from base 1. The germline V gene encodes CDR1 SGHTA and CDR2 FQGTGA. The sequence joins TRBV7-3 to TRBJ2-2; the D gene lacks a confident call. The origin of this receptor is an adult man with Graves' ophthalmopathy. The source material was peripheral blood. At the DNA level, the sequence is TGTGCCAGCAGCCTCTACCAGCCCGGGGAGCTGTTTTTT. This gives the protein CASSLYQPGELFF.